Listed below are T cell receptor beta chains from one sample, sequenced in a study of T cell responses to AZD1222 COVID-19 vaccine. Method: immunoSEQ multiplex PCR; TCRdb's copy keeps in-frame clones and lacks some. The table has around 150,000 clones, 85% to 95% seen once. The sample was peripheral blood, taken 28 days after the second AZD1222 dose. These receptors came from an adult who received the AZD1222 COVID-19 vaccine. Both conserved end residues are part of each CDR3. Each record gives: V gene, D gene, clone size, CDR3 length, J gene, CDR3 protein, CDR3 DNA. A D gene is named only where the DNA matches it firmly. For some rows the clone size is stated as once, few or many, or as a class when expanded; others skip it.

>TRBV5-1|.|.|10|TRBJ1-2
CASSLDGYTF
TGCGCCAGCAGCTTGGATGGCTACACCTTC
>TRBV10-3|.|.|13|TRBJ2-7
CAISREVAYEQYF
TGTGCCATCTCCCGGGAAGTGGCTTACGAGCAGTACTTC
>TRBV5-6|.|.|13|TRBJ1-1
CASSTGTYGKAFF
TGTGCCAGCAGCACGGGGACTTACGGCAAAGCTTTCTTT
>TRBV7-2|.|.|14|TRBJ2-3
CASSLAGGTDTQYF
TGTGCCAGCAGCTTAGCGGGGGGCACAGATACGCAGTATTTT
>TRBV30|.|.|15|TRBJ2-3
CAWRRRGPTTDTQYF
TGTGCCTGGAGGAGGCGGGGGCCGACCACAGATACGCAGTATTTT
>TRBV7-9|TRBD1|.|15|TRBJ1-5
CASSLGTGGNQPQHF
TGTGCCAGCAGCTTGGGGACAGGGGGCAATCAGCCCCAGCATTTT
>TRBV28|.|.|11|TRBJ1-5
CASSKDQPQHF
TGTGCCAGCAGTAAAGATCAGCCCCAGCATTTT
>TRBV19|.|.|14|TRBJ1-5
CASSMSAADQPQHF
TGTGCCAGTAGTATGTCGGCAGCTGATCAGCCCCAGCATTTT
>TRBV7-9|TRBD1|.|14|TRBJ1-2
CASSPGQVLYGYTF
TGTGCCAGCAGCCCAGGACAGGTCCTCTATGGCTACACCTTC
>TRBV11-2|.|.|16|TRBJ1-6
CASRNSDGRANSPLHF
TGTGCCAGCAGGAACTCAGACGGCAGGGCTAATTCACCCCTCCACTTT
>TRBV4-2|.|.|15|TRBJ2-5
CASSQDQGAVETQYF
TGTGCCAGCAGCCAAGATCAGGGAGCAGTTGAGACCCAGTACTTC
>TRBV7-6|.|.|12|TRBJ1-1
CASSSGQSEAFF
TGTGCCAGCAGCTCCGGACAGTCTGAAGCTTTCTTT
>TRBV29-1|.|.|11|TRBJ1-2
CSEGGLYGYTF
TGCAGCGAGGGGGGCCTCTATGGCTACACCTTC
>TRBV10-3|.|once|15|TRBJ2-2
CAISDFSLNTGELFF
TGTGCCATCAGTGATTTTAGCCTGAACACCGGGGAGCTGTTTTTT
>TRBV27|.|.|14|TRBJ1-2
CASSSRGGLYGYTF
TGTGCCAGCAGTTCCCGGGGGGGCCTCTATGGCTACACCTTC
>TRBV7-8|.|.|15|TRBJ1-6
CASSPQQGRGSPLHF
TGTGCCAGCAGCCCCCAGCAGGGGAGAGGGTCACCCCTCCACTTT
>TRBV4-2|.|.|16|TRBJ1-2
CASSQVLGPANYGYTF
TGTGCCAGCAGCCAAGTTCTGGGTCCAGCTAACTATGGCTACACCTTC
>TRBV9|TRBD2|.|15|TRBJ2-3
CASSVDGTNTDTQYF
TGTGCCAGCAGCGTAGACGGGACTAACACAGATACGCAGTATTTT
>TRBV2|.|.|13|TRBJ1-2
CASSPRKAYGYTF
TGTGCCAGCAGTCCCCGGAAAGCCTATGGCTACACCTTC
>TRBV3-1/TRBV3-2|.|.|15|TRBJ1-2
CASSPTIGRDYGYTF
TGTGCCAGCAGCCCTACAATAGGGCGCGACTATGGCTACACCTTC
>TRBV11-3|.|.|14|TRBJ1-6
CASSLQGTGSPLHF
TGTGCCAGCAGCCTGCAGGGTACTGGTTCACCCCTCCACTTT
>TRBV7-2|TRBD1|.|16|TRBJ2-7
CASSSTPGQGIGEQYF
TGTGCCAGCAGCTCGACACCGGGACAGGGAATAGGCGAGCAGTACTTC
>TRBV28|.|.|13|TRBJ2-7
CASSLGGVYEQYF
TGTGCCAGCAGCCTGGGCGGGGTCTACGAGCAGTACTTC